These 2 T cell receptor beta chains were all obtained from the same sample, sequenced in a study of cytomegalovirus exposure and HLA in healthy donors. Primers: 60 Vbeta forward and 13 Jbeta reverse. Profiling relied on immunoSEQ multiplex PCR, and the TCRdb table lists in-frame clones only, not all of them. The top ten hold about 2% of the sample, which has around 280,000 clones, roughly 89% seen once. The sequencing sample was made of PBMCs. Every receptor here comes from a woman under 30 in good health and CMV-seronegative.

The chain uses TRBV30 and TRBJ1-6; TRBD1 aligns across 7 bases. With V trimmed by 3 bases and J by 7 bases, 6 bases remained unmatched. CDR1 GTSNPN and CDR2 SVGIG come from the germline V gene (reference sequence). CDR3 length: 14 amino acids. Written as DNA, the CDR3 is TGTGCCTGGAGCCAAGACAGGGTAAATTCACCCCTCCACTTT. Translating it yields CAWSQDRVNSPLHF.

This chain joins TRBV29-1 and TRBJ2-5; the D gene is possibly TRBD1 (6 bases). The CDR3 extends over 14 amino acids. CDR1 and CDR2 from the germline V gene are SQVTM and ANQGSEA. CDR3 sequence reads: CTYLQRGQQETQYF. The CDR3 region has the DNA TGCACCTACTTACAGCGCGGACAGCAAGAGACCCAGTACTTC.